Listed below are T cell receptor beta chains from one sample, sequenced in a study of early T cells in non-severe SARS-CoV-2 infection. TCRdb reprocessed the 5' RACE reads via MiXCR and lists one record per CDR3 protein. The table shows around 70,000 distinct CDR3 sequences, with 9% to 10% occurring only once. The starting material was whole blood, obtained at baseline. Receptors originate from an adult who was a healthcare worker with PCR-confirmed SARS-CoV-2 infection or an uninfected control (not recorded which). CDR3s include the opening cysteine and the closing phenylalanine or tryptophan. The order of the fields is CDR3 protein, CDR3 DNA, clone size, J gene, D gene, V gene. D genes are given only for firm matches. The listing skips clone size in some rows; elsewhere it reads once, few, many or a size class.

CDR3aa: CSASPGWSDTQYF; CDR3nt: TGCAGTGCTAGCCCTGGGTGGTCAGATACGCAGTATTTT; abundance: many; j_gene: TRBJ2-3; d_gene: -; v_gene: TRBV20-1
CDR3aa: CASSRGAGVETQYF; CDR3nt: TGTGCCAGCAGCCGCGGGGCGGGTGTAGAGACCCAGTACTTC; abundance: many; j_gene: TRBJ2-5; d_gene: -; v_gene: TRBV12-3/TRBV12-4
CDR3aa: CASSEDPRGATGELFF; CDR3nt: TGTGCCAGCAGCGAAGATCCCCGGGGGGCAACCGGGGAGCTGTTTTTT; abundance: few; j_gene: TRBJ2-2; d_gene: -; v_gene: TRBV4-2
CDR3aa: CASSPQIADDGPYDEQFF; CDR3nt: TGTGCCAGCAGCCCCCAAATAGCGGATGATGGTCCGTACGATGAGCAGTTCTTC; abundance: -; j_gene: TRBJ2-1; d_gene: -; v_gene: TRBV6-5
CDR3aa: CASSPIGLAGADTQYF; CDR3nt: TGTGCCAGCAGTCCAATCGGACTAGCGGGAGCAGATACGCAGTATTTT; abundance: -; j_gene: TRBJ2-3; d_gene: TRBD2; v_gene: TRBV6-2/TRBV6-3
CDR3aa: CASSFGTPTDGYTF; CDR3nt: TGTGCCAGCAGCTTCGGGACACCGACCGATGGCTACACCTTC; abundance: -; j_gene: TRBJ1-2; d_gene: -; v_gene: TRBV7-9
CDR3aa: CASSQGLAGVVGKNIQYF; CDR3nt: TGCGCCAGCAGCCAAGGACTAGCGGGAGTAGTTGGCAAAAACATTCAGTACTTC; abundance: -; j_gene: TRBJ2-4; d_gene: TRBD2; v_gene: TRBV4-1
CDR3aa: CASSERDRPDTQYF; CDR3nt: TGTGCCAGCAGTGAAAGGGACAGACCAGATACGCAGTATTTT; abundance: many; j_gene: TRBJ2-3; d_gene: TRBD1; v_gene: TRBV2
CDR3aa: CASSPRLGRGQETQYF; CDR3nt: TGTGCCAGCAGTCCACGTCTCGGGAGAGGGCAAGAGACCCAGTACTTC; abundance: -; j_gene: TRBJ2-5; d_gene: -; v_gene: TRBV3-1
CDR3aa: CASSEYRADTQYF; CDR3nt: TGTGCCAGCAGTGAATACCGGGCAGATACGCAGTATTTT; abundance: -; j_gene: TRBJ2-3; d_gene: -; v_gene: TRBV25-1
CDR3aa: CASSPDGGRVNNEQFF; CDR3nt: TGTGCCAGCAGCCCGGATGGCGGGAGAGTAAACAATGAGCAGTTCTTC; abundance: many; j_gene: TRBJ2-1; d_gene: TRBD2; v_gene: TRBV7-3
CDR3aa: CASSYSIALAGGSDNEQFF; CDR3nt: TGTGCCAGCAGTTACTCGATAGCGCTAGCGGGAGGCAGCGACAATGAGCAGTTCTTC; abundance: -; j_gene: TRBJ2-1; d_gene: TRBD2; v_gene: TRBV6-2/TRBV6-3
CDR3aa: CASSLLSAGRTDTQYF; CDR3nt: TGTGCCAGCAGCTTACTCTCGGCGGGGAGAACAGATACGCAGTATTTT; abundance: many; j_gene: TRBJ2-3; d_gene: -; v_gene: TRBV7-2
CDR3aa: CATGTSGGGSYEQYF; CDR3nt: TGTGCCACTGGGACTAGCGGGGGCGGCTCCTACGAGCAGTACTTC; abundance: once; j_gene: TRBJ2-7; d_gene: TRBD2; v_gene: TRBV19
CDR3aa: CASRQTSGSSDTQYF; CDR3nt: TGTGCCAGCAGACAAACTAGCGGGAGTTCAGATACGCAGTATTTT; abundance: -; j_gene: TRBJ2-3; d_gene: TRBD2; v_gene: TRBV7-9
CDR3aa: CASSLDPGGTGELFF; CDR3nt: TGTGCCAGCAGCTTAGACCCTGGGGGGACCGGGGAGCTGTTTTTT; abundance: few; j_gene: TRBJ2-2; d_gene: -; v_gene: TRBV7-6
CDR3aa: CATSDGWQPQHF; CDR3nt: TGTGCCACCAGTGATGGTTGGCAGCCCCAGCATTTT; abundance: few; j_gene: TRBJ1-5; d_gene: -; v_gene: TRBV24-1
CDR3aa: CASSPNSGRYEQYF; CDR3nt: TGTGCCAGCAGCCCCAATAGCGGGAGGTACGAGCAGTACTTC; abundance: -; j_gene: TRBJ2-7; d_gene: TRBD2; v_gene: TRBV13
CDR3aa: CSVERVIDEQFF; CDR3nt: TGCAGCGTTGAGAGGGTGATCGATGAGCAGTTCTTC; abundance: many; j_gene: TRBJ2-1; d_gene: -; v_gene: TRBV29-1
CDR3aa: CASSLPRTGLAKNIQYF; CDR3nt: TGTGCCAGCAGTTTACCCCGGACAGGACTAGCCAAAAACATTCAGTACTTC; abundance: -; j_gene: TRBJ2-4; d_gene: TRBD1; v_gene: TRBV28
CDR3aa: CASRVSNQPQHF; CDR3nt: TGTGCCAGCAGAGTAAGCAATCAGCCCCAGCATTTT; abundance: many; j_gene: TRBJ1-5; d_gene: -; v_gene: TRBV2
CDR3aa: CSVANRAGGELFF; CDR3nt: TGCAGCGTCGCGAACAGGGCCGGCGGGGAGCTGTTTTTT; abundance: -; j_gene: TRBJ2-2; d_gene: -; v_gene: TRBV29-1
CDR3aa: CASRGTWDNNEQFF; CDR3nt: TGTGCCAGCAGGGGGACGTGGGACAACAATGAGCAGTTCTTC; abundance: -; j_gene: TRBJ2-1; d_gene: -; v_gene: TRBV28
CDR3aa: CASSAAYEQYF; CDR3nt: TGTGCCAGCAGTGCTGCCTACGAGCAGTACTTC; abundance: many; j_gene: TRBJ2-7; d_gene: -; v_gene: TRBV25-1
CDR3aa: CASSLLSENTGELFF; CDR3nt: TGTGCCAGCAGCTTACTCAGCGAGAACACCGGGGAGCTGTTTTTT; abundance: -; j_gene: TRBJ2-2; d_gene: -; v_gene: TRBV7-3
CDR3aa: CASSASGNTEAFF; CDR3nt: TGTGCCAGCAGCGCATCAGGGAACACTGAAGCTTTCTTT; abundance: few; j_gene: TRBJ1-1; d_gene: -; v_gene: TRBV3-1
CDR3aa: CASSPGMAGRNEQFF; CDR3nt: TGTGCCAGCAGCCCGGGGATGGCGGGCCGTAATGAGCAGTTCTTC; abundance: -; j_gene: TRBJ2-1; d_gene: -; v_gene: TRBV7-9
CDR3aa: CASSSGTITEAFF; CDR3nt: TGCGCCAGCAGCTCCGGGACTATTACTGAAGCTTTCTTT; abundance: many; j_gene: TRBJ1-1; d_gene: -; v_gene: TRBV5-1
CDR3aa: CASRSGGSTDTQYF; CDR3nt: TGCGCCAGCAGGTCCGGGGGGAGCACAGATACGCAGTATTTT; abundance: many; j_gene: TRBJ2-3; d_gene: TRBD2; v_gene: TRBV5-1
CDR3aa: CATNDRVRYTF; CDR3nt: TGTGCCACCAACGACAGGGTACGCTACACCTTC; abundance: -; j_gene: TRBJ1-2; d_gene: TRBD1; v_gene: TRBV28
CDR3aa: CASSLTVEAFF; CDR3nt: TGTGCCAGCAGCTTAACGGTTGAAGCTTTCTTT; abundance: many; j_gene: TRBJ1-1; d_gene: -; v_gene: TRBV5-8
CDR3aa: CSVRALPNEQFF; CDR3nt: TGCAGCGTGAGGGCCCTCCCCAATGAGCAGTTCTTC; abundance: few; j_gene: TRBJ2-1; d_gene: -; v_gene: TRBV29-1
CDR3aa: CSASSPDNGDTQYF; CDR3nt: TGCAGTGCTAGTAGCCCAGACAATGGGGATACGCAGTATTTT; abundance: many; j_gene: TRBJ2-3; d_gene: -; v_gene: TRBV20-1
CDR3aa: CASTVKGANEKLFF; CDR3nt: TGTGCCAGTACGGTAAAGGGGGCGAATGAAAAACTGTTTTTT; abundance: -; j_gene: TRBJ1-4; d_gene: TRBD1; v_gene: TRBV19